One sample yielded the 25 T cell receptor beta chains listed below, sequenced in a study of cytomegalovirus exposure and HLA in healthy donors (dated by TCRdb to the late 2010s). Library creation used the immunoSEQ multiplex PCR assay. For the multiplex PCR, a mixture combining 60 forward primers for TCR Vbeta segments and 13 reverse primers for TCR Jbeta segments was used. TCRdb took this table from immuneACCESS and kept in-frame rearrangements with V and J called. Such tables lack part of the clones; where checked against another copy, unresolved V genes explain under half of the gap, and the rest is unexplained. The sample yields 100,000 to 150,000 clones; 75% to 85% were counted once. The top ten clones comprise roughly 4% of the sample. The source material was PBMCs. These receptor sequences come from a man aged 35-49 years in good health and CMV-seronegative.

The chain combines TRBV2 with TRBJ2-5, with D tentatively TRBD1 (6 bases). CDR3 length: 13 amino acids. Germline values: CDR1 SNHLY, CDR2 FYNNEI. The V and J ends lost 5 bases and 5 bases respectively, with 12 bases between them. In DNA form, the CDR3 reads TGTGCCAGCAGTCGGGACATTCCCGAGACCCAGTACTTC. This translates into CASSRDIPETQYF.

Turning to this clone: A junction boundary mismatches the germline segment, possibly from a read error. V usage is TRBV4-1 and J usage is TRBJ2-1; D perhaps matches TRBD1 (5 bases). This CDR3 contains 14 residues. From germline, CDR1 is MGHRA and CDR2 YSYEKL. The chain's CDR3 is CASSQGASYNEQFF. The CDR3 bases are TGCGCCAGCAGTCAAGGGGCCTCCTACAATGAGCAGTTCTTC.

On this clone itself: Distinct nucleotide sequences in the sample also encode this CDR3. The genes are TRBV9 and TRBJ2-5; tentative D call: TRBD1 (5 bases). Germline CDR1 SGDLS, CDR2 YYNGEE. CDR3 length: 14 amino acids. V was trimmed by 0 bases and J by 5 bases, leaving 11 bases between them. CDR3 loop: CASSVGQGWETQYF. In nucleotides, the CDR3 is TGTGCCAGCAGCGTAGGTCAGGGTTGGGAGACCCAGTACTTC.

The V and J genes are TRBV5-6 and TRBJ1-6; D unclear. Germline V gene sequence: CDR1 SGHDT, CDR2 YYEEEE. There are 14 residues in the CDR3. Trimming cost V 2 bases and J 8 bases, with 11 bases left between them. The CDR3 here is CASSLDIRDSPLHF. In DNA, the CDR3 is TGTGCCAGCAGCTTAGACATACGAGATTCACCCCTCCACTTT.

This clone was recorded only once. The chain combines TRBV9 with TRBJ2-3; a possible D gene is TRBD2 (6 bases). Trimming pared 1 base from V and 4 bases from J, leaving 16 bases between. The CDR3 loop spans 16 amino acids. Germline CDR1 SGDLS, CDR2 YYNGEE. CDR3 in DNA: TGTGCCAGCAGCGTAAGGAGGGGCGGAGAGGCAGATACGCAGTATTTT. It codes for CASSVRRGGEADTQYF.

CDR3 DNA: TGTGCCAGCAGCTCGACAGGGGGCGCCTACAATGAGCAGTTCTTC. This codes for CASSSTGGAYNEQFF. The genes are TRBV5-8 and TRBJ2-1; 10 bases align to TRBD1. CDR3 length: 15 residues. The J segment lost 2 bases and the V segment lost 3 bases, leaving 2 bases of the junction unmatched. The germline V gene has CDR1 SGHTS and CDR2 YDEGEE.

The V and J genes are TRBV29-1 and TRBJ1-1, with D unclear. CDR3 size: 13 residues. Trimming pared 7 bases from V and 0 bases from J, leaving 12 bases between. Germline CDR1 reads SQVTM; CDR2 reads ANQGSEA. The CDR3 is CSAATGMNTEAFF. CDR3 nucleotides: TGCAGCGCCGCAACCGGGATGAACACTGAAGCTTTCTTT.

The V and J genes are TRBV2 and TRBJ1-5, with a weak D call TRBD1 (5 bases). Germline V gene sequence: CDR1 SNHLY, CDR2 FYNNEI. The CDR3 is 18 residues long. Trimming left V 1 base short and J 0 bases short, with 16 bases between. CDR3 amino acids: CASSEVRSGAYSNQPQHF. The CDR3 nucleotides are TGTGCCAGCAGTGAAGTACGCTCTGGGGCTTATAGCAATCAGCCCCAGCATTTT.

This clone was picked up a small number of times. The chain carries TRBV19 and TRBJ1-4; D remains ambiguous. Between the trimmed V and J ends, which lost 3 bases and 4 bases, there was a span of 9 bases. The CDR3 runs to 14 residues. Germline V gene data show CDR1 as LNHDA and CDR2 as SQIVND (reference sequence). CDR3 sequence reads: CASSIAQFNEKLFF. The CDR3 DNA is TGTGCCAGTAGTATTGCCCAGTTTAATGAAAAACTGTTTTTT.

J is TRBJ1-2 and V is TRBV27; D unclear. Trimming stripped 6 bases from V and 8 bases from J, with 7 bases between. CDR1 is MNHEY and CDR2 is SMNVEV in the germline V gene (reference sequence). The CDR3 is made up of 10 amino acids. As DNA, the CDR3 is TGTGCCAGCAGCCAACAAGGCTACACCTTC. Translation: CASSQQGYTF.

The J gene is TRBJ2-2, the V gene TRBV7-2, with D perhaps matching TRBD1 (5 bases). The germline gives CDR1 SGHTA, CDR2 FQGNSA. This CDR3 has 12 residues. Trimming pared 5 bases from V and 7 bases from J, leaving 8 bases between. The CDR3: CASSRGGGELFF. The DNA for the CDR3 is TGTGCCAGCAGCAGGGGTGGCGGGGAGCTGTTTTTT. Full variable domain (rest looked up from reference TRBV7-2 and TRBJ2-2): GAGVSQSPSNKVTEKGKDVELRCDPISGHTALYWYRQSLGQGLEFLIYFQGNSAPDKSGLPSDRFSAERTGGSVSTLTIQRTQQEDSAVYLCASSRGGGELFFGEGSRLTVL.

This chain joins TRBV2 and TRBJ1-4, with D hard to call. The CDR3 length is 14 residues. Germline CDR1 is SNHLY and CDR2 is FYNNEI. V gave up 6 bases and J gave up 0 bases, with 8 bases separating them. The CDR3 bases are TGTGCCAGCAGATTGCTAGCAACTAATGAAAAACTGTTTTTT. This translates into CASRLLATNEKLFF. The variable domain in full, completed from reference TRBV2 and TRBJ1-4, reads EPEVTQTPSHQVTQMGQEVILRCVPISNHLYFYWYRQILGQKVEFLVSFYNNEISEKSEIFDDQFSVERPDGSNFTLKIRSTKLEDSAMYFCASRLLATNEKLFFGSGTQLSVL.

CDR3 residues: CASRAGTDFYEQYF. The CDR3 nucleotides read TGTGCCAGCAGGGCCGGGACAGACTTTTACGAGCAGTACTTC. This rearrangement joins TRBV6-1 to TRBJ2-7, with 7 bases lining up with TRBD1. J gave up 4 bases and V 6 bases, and 9 bases lay outside the gene matches. Germline CDR1 is MNHNS and CDR2 is SASEGT. This CDR3 region has 14 residues.

This chain joins TRBV9 and TRBJ2-2; 7 bases agree with TRBD2. Trimming removed 0 bases from V and 5 bases from J; junction bases left unmatched: 4. Germline V CDR1 and CDR2: SGDLS, YYNGEE. The CDR3 runs to 15 residues. The CDR3 DNA sequence: TGTGCCAGCAGCGTAGACGGGGGAGGGACCGGGGAGCTGTTTTTT. Its translation: CASSVDGGGTGELFF.

V is TRBV9 and J is TRBJ2-7; a weak D match, TRBD2 (6 bases). Germline CDR1 is SGDLS and CDR2 is YYNGEE. The length of the CDR3 is 15 residues. The V gene lost 2 bases and the J gene lost 3 bases, with 15 bases spanning the gap. This CDR3 reads CASSVSGGIGYEQYF. The CDR3 coding sequence is TGTGCCAGCAGCGTTTCTGGCGGGATCGGCTACGAGCAGTACTTC.

The chain uses TRBV5-4 and TRBJ2-2, with D possibly matching TRBD2 (7 bases). The germline V and J ends were trimmed by 0 bases and 3 bases, with 12 bases remaining between them. Germline V gene data show CDR1 as SGHNT and CDR2 as YYREEE (reference sequence). The CDR3 sequence is 16 residues long. This CDR3 reads CASSLVGGGHTGELFF. CDR3 bases: TGTGCCAGCAGCTTGGTGGGCGGGGGCCACACCGGGGAGCTGTTTTTT.

The V and J genes are TRBV19 and TRBJ1-5; D remains ambiguous. This CDR3 spans 14 amino acids. Germline V lookup: CDR1 LNHDA, CDR2 SQIVND (reference sequence). Trimming removed 2 bases from V and 0 bases from J, with 5 bases in between. The CDR3 sequence: CASSIRGSNQPQHF. The CDR3 coding sequence is TGTGCCAGTAGTATACGGGGTAGCAATCAGCCCCAGCATTTT.

The chain uses TRBV19 and TRBJ2-7, with 8 bases lining up with TRBD1. The ends lost 3 bases at V and 3 bases at J; junction bases unmatched: 4. CDR3 length: 14 amino acids. Germline CDR1 is LNHDA and CDR2 is SQIVND (reference sequence). The CDR3 DNA reads TGTGCCAGTAGTATTGGGACAGGACTCTACGAGCAGTACTTC. This codes for CASSIGTGLYEQYF.

This clone was detected only a few times. The chain combines TRBV13 with TRBJ1-1; 7 positions agree with TRBD1. CDR3 length: 15 residues. Germline loops: CDR1 PRHDT, CDR2 FYEKMQ (reference sequence). Trimming at V came to 3 bases and at J to 0 bases, leaving 4 bases not matched to a gene. CDR3: CASSFTQGVNTEAFF. CDR3 bases: TGTGCCAGCAGCTTCACCCAGGGGGTGAACACTGAAGCTTTCTTT.

The chain couples TRBV4-3 to TRBJ2-1, with 8 nucleotides matching TRBD1. The CDR3 has 14 amino acids. Per the germline V gene, CDR1 is LGHNA and CDR2 is YSLEER. The junction had 4 bases not matched to a gene; V was cut back by 3 bases and J by 6 bases. The CDR3 spells CASSHSGTGNEQFF. As DNA, the CDR3 is TGCGCCAGCAGCCACTCCGGGACAGGCAATGAGCAGTTCTTC.

The rearrangement joins TRBV4-3 to TRBJ2-2; 8 positions agree with TRBD1. The CDR3 sequence is 16 residues long. Germline CDR1 and CDR2: LGHNA and YSLEER. Trimming took 0 bases from V and 9 from J; bases not matched to a gene: 9. The CDR3: CASSQDLYRGSRELFF. The CDR3 nucleotides are TGCGCCAGCAGCCAAGATCTTTACAGGGGGAGCCGGGAGCTGTTTTTT.

The rearrangement uses TRBV19 and TRBJ1-5; 10 positions agree with TRBD1. Unmatched junction bases numbered 5, after V lost 9 bases and J lost 6 bases. The germline V gene encodes CDR1 LNHDA and CDR2 SQIVND (reference sequence). The CDR3 loop spans 13 amino acids. This CDR3 is CASRDRGGQPQHF. The CDR3 region has the DNA TGTGCCAGCCGGGACAGGGGAGGTCAGCCCCAGCATTTT.

This clone was seen a single time. V is TRBV5-4 and J is TRBJ1-1, with TRBD1 matching over 10 bases. CDR3 length: 14 amino acids. The trim removed 8 bases at V and 3 bases at J, leaving 7 bases unmatched. Germline-derived CDR1 and CDR2 are SGHNT and YYREEE (reference sequence). The CDR3 sequence: CASRQGASDTEAFF. For the CDR3, the DNA is TGTGCCAGTCGACAGGGGGCGTCGGACACTGAAGCTTTCTTT.

The rearrangement joins TRBV5-6 to TRBJ1-1; tentatively, D is TRBD1 (6 bases). This CDR3 is 14 amino acids long. The germline V gene has CDR1 SGHDT and CDR2 YYEEEE. V shed 3 bases and J shed 4 bases, with 13 bases lying between them. CDR3 nucleotides: TGTGCCAGCAGCTCAGACGGGGGGCCCACTGAAGCTTTCTTT. Residues: CASSSDGGPTEAFF.

This sequence joins TRBV5-1 and TRBJ2-1, with a weak D call TRBD1 (5 bases). The germline CDR1 and CDR2 sequences are SGHRS and YFSETQ. The ends were cut back, 4 bases at V and 2 bases at J, with 13 bases in the middle. This CDR3 is built from 15 residues. CDR3 in DNA: TGCGCCAGCAGCCGCCAGGGAAGAGCCTACAATGAGCAGTTCTTC. Translated: CASSRQGRAYNEQFF.